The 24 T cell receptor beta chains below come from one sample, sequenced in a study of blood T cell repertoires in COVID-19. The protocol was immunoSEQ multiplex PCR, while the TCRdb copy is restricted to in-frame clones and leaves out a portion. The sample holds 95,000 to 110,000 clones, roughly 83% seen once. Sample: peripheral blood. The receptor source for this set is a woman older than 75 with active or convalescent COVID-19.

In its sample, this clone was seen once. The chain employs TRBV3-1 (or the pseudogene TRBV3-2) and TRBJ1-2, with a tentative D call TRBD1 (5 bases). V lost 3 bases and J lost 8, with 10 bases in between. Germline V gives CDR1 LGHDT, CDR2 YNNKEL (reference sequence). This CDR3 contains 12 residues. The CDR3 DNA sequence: TGTGCCAGCAGCCATCAAGGGGCGGGCTACACCTTC. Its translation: CASSHQGAGYTF.

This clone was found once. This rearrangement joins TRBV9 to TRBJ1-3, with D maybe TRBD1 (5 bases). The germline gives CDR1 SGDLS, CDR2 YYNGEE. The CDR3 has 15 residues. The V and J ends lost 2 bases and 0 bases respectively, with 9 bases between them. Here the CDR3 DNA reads TGTGCCAGCAGCGTCGCAGGGAACTCTGGAAACACCATATATTTT. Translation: CASSVAGNSGNTIYF.

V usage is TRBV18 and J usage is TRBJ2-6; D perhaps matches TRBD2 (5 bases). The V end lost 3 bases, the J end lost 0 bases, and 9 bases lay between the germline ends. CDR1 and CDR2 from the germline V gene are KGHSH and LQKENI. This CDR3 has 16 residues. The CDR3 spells CASSPMGSSGANVLTF. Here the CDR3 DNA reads TGTGCCAGCTCACCGATGGGGAGCTCTGGGGCCAACGTCCTGACTTTC.

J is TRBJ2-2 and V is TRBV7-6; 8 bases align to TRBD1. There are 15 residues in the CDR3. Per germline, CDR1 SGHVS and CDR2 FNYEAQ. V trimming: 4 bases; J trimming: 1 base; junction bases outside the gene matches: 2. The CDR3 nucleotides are TGTGCCAGCAGCTCTGGGACAGGGAACACCGGGGAGCTGTTTTTT. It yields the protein CASSSGTGNTGELFF.

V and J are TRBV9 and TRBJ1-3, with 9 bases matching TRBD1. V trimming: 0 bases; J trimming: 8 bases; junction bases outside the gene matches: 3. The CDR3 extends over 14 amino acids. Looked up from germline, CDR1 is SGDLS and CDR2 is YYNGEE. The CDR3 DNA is TGTGCCAGCAGCGTAGGGGGACAGGGAGACACCATATATTTT. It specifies CASSVGGQGDTIYF.

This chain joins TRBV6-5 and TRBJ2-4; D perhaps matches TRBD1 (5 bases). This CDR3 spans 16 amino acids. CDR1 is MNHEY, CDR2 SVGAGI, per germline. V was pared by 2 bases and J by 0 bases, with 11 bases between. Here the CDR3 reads CASSYATRGAKNIQYF. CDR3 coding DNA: TGTGCCAGCAGTTACGCAACAAGGGGAGCCAAAAACATTCAGTACTTC.

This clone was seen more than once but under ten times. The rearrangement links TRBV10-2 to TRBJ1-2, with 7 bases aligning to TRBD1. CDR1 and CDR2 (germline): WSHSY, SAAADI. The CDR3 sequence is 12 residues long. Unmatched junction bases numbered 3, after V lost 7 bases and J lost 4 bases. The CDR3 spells CASNRDSYGYTF. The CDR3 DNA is TGCGCCAGCAACCGGGACAGCTATGGCTACACCTTC.

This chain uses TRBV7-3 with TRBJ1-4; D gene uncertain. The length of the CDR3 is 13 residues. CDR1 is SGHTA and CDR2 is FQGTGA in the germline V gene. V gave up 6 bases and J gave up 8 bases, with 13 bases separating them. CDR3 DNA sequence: TGTGCCAGCAGTTCGGCCACCGGGGAAAAACTGTTTTTT. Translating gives CASSSATGEKLFF.

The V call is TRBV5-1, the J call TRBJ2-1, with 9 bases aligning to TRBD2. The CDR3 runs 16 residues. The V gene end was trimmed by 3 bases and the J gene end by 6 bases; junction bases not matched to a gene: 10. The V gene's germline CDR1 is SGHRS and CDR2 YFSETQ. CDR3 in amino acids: CASSSLAGFALNEQFF. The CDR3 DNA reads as TGCGCCAGCAGCTCCCTAGCGGGGTTCGCGCTCAATGAGCAGTTCTTC.

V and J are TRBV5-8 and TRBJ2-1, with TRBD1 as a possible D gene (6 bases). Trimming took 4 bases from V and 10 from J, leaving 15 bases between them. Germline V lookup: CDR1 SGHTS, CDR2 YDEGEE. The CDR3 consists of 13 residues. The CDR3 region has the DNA TGTGCCAGCAGCCGTGACAGGATCGAAGAGCAGTTCTTC. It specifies CASSRDRIEEQFF.

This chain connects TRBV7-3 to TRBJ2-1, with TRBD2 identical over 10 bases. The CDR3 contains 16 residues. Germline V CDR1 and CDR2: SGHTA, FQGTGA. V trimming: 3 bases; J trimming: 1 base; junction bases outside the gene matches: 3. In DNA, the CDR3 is TGTGCCAGCAGCTTCGGACTAGCGGTATCCTACAATGAGCAGTTCTTC. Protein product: CASSFGLAVSYNEQFF.

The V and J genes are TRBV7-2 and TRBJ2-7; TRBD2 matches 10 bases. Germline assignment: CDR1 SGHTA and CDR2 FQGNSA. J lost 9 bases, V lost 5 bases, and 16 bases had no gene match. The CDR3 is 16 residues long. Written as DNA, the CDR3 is TGTGCCAGCAGCCCCGGGGGTACGGGACTAGCGAAACCGCAGTACTTC. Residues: CASSPGGTGLAKPQYF. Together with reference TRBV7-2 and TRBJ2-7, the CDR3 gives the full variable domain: GAGVSQSPSNKVTEKGKDVELRCDPISGHTALYWYRQSLGQGLEFLIYFQGNSAPDKSGLPSDRFSAERTGGSVSTLTIQRTQQEDSAVYLCASSPGGTGLAKPQYFGPGTRLTVT.

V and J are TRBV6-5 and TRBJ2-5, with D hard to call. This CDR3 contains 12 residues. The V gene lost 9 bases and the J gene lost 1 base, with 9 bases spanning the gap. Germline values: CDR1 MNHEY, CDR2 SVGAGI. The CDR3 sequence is CASVGSQETQYF. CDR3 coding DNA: TGTGCCAGTGTGGGCAGCCAAGAGACCCAGTACTTC.

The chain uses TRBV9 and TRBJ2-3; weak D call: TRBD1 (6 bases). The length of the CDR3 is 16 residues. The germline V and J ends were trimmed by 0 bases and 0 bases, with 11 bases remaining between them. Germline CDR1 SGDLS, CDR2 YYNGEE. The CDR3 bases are TGTGCCAGCAGCGTAGGGCAGGGGAGTAGCACAGATACGCAGTATTTT. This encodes CASSVGQGSSTDTQYF.

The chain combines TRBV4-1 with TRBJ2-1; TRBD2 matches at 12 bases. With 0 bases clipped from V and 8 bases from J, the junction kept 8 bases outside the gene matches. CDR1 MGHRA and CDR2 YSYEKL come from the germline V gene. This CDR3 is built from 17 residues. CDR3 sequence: CASSQDSLAGGRYEQFF. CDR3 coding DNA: TGCGCCAGCAGCCAAGATAGCCTAGCGGGAGGGAGGTATGAGCAGTTCTTC.

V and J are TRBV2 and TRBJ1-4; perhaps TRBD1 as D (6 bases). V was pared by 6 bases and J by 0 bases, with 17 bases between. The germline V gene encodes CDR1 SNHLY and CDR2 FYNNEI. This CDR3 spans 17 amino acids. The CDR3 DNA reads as TGTGCCAGCAGGCTCAGGGGACGGAGTGCAACTAATGAAAAACTGTTTTTT. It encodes CASRLRGRSATNEKLFF.

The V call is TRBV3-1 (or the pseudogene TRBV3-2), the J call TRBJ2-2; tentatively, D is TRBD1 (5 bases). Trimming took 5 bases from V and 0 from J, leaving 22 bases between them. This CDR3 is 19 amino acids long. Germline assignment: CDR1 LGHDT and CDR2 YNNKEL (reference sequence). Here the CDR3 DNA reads TGTGCCAGCAGCTCCCCCCGACAGCGAACGATCGCGAACACCGGGGAGCTGTTTTTT. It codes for CASSSPRQRTIANTGELFF.

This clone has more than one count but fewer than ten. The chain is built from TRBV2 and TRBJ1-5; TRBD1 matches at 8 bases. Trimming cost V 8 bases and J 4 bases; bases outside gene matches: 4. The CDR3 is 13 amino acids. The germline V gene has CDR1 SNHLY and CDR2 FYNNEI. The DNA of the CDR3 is TGTGCCAGCCAAGACAGGGGAAATCAGCCCCAGCATTTT. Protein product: CASQDRGNQPQHF. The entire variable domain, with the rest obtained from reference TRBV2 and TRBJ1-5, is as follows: EPEVTQTPSHQVTQMGQEVILRCVPISNHLYFYWYRQILGQKVEFLVSFYNNEISEKSEIFDDQFSVERPDGSNFTLKIRSTKLEDSAMYFCASQDRGNQPQHFGDGTRLSIL.

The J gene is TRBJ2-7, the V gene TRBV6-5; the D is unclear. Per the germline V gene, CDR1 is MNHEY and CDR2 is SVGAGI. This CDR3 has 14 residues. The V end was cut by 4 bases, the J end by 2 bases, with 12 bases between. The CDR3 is CASSSWAFPYEQYF. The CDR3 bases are TGTGCCAGCAGTTCCTGGGCCTTCCCCTACGAGCAGTACTTC.

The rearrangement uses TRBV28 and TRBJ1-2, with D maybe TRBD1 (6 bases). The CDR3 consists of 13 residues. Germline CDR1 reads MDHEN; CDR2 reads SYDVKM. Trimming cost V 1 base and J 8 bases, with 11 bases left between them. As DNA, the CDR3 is TGTGCCAGCAGTTTATTGGGGGCCGTGGGCTACACCTTC. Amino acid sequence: CASSLLGAVGYTF.

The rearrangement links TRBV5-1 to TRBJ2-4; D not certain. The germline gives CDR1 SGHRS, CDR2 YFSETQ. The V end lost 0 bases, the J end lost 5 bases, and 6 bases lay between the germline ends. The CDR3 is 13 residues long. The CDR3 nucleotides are TGCGCCAGCAGCTTGGGTTCGGAAAACATTCAGTACTTC. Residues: CASSLGSENIQYF.

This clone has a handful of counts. CDR3 residues: CASSQYVTGGETQYF. The CDR3, as DNA: TGTGCCAGCAGCCAGTATGTCACGGGCGGGGAGACCCAGTACTTC. The chain employs TRBV4-2 and TRBJ2-5, with D perhaps TRBD2 (5 bases). Germline loops: CDR1 LGHNA, CDR2 YNFKEQ. The CDR3 spans 15 residues. With 3 bases removed from V and 5 bases from J, the gap between germline ends came to 16 bases.

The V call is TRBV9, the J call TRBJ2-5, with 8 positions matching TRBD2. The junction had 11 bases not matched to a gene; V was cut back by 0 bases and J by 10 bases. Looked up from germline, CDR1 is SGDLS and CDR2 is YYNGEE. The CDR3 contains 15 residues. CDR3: CASSVASTSEKGQYF. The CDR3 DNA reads TGTGCCAGCAGCGTAGCCTCGACTAGCGAGAAAGGCCAGTACTTC.

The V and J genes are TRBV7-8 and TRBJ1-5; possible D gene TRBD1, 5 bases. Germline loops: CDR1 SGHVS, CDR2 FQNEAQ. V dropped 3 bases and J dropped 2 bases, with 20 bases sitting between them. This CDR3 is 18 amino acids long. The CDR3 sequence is CASSFFDSREVGNQPQHF. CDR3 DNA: TGTGCCAGCAGCTTTTTCGACAGCCGCGAGGTTGGCAATCAGCCCCAGCATTTT.